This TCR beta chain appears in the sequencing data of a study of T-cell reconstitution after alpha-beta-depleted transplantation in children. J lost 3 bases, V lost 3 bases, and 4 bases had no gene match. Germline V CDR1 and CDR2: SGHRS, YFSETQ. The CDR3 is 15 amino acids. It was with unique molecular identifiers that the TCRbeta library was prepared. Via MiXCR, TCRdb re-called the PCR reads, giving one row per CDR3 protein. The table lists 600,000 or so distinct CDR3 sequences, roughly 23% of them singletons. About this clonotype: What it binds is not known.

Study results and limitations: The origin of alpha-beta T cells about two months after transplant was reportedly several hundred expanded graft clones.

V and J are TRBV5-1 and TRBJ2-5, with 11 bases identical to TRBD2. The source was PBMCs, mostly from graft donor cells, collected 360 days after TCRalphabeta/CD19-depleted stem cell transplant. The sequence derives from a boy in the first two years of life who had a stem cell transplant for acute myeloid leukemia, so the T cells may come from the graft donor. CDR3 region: CASSSKLAGEETQYF. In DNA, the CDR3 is TGCGCCAGCAGCTCCAAACTAGCGGGGGAAGAGACCCAGTACTTC.